The clone carrying this TCR beta chain was seen a handful of times. Every isolated RNA sample was fully reverse transcribed, so sequencing captured expressed TCRB transcripts. Profiling relied on immunoSEQ multiplex PCR, and the TCRdb table lists in-frame clones only, not all of them. Seen here are 450,000 to 550,000 clones, 30% observed once, and the top ten hold 0.05% to 0.065%. The data originate from a study of beta chain features in type 1 diabetes. The CDR3 contains 12 residues. V shed 5 bases and J shed 2 bases, with 7 bases lying between them. Germline V gene sequence: CDR1 SGHTA, CDR2 FQGNSA.

V and J are TRBV7-2 and TRBJ2-7; D remains unclear. The sample taken for sequencing was naive CD4+ T cells from blood. The clonotype comes from a man aged 18 to 30 in good health. CDR3 sequence (DNA): TGTGCCAGCAGCCCGGACCCCTACGAGCAGTACTTC. It translates to CASSPDPYEQYF.